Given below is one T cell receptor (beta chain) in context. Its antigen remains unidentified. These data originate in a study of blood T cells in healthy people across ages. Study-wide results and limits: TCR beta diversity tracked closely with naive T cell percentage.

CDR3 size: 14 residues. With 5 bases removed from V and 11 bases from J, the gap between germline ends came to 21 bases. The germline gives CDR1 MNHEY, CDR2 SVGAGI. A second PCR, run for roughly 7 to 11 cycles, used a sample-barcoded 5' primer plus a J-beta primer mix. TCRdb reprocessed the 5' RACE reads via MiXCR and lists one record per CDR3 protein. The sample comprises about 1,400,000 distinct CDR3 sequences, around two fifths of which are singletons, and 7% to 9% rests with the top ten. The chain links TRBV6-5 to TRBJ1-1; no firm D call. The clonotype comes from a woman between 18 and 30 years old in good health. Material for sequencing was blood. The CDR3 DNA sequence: TGTGCCAGCAGTAGAGGGAGTAGTGTTGGAGAGGCTTTCTTT. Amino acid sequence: CASSRGSSVGEAFF.